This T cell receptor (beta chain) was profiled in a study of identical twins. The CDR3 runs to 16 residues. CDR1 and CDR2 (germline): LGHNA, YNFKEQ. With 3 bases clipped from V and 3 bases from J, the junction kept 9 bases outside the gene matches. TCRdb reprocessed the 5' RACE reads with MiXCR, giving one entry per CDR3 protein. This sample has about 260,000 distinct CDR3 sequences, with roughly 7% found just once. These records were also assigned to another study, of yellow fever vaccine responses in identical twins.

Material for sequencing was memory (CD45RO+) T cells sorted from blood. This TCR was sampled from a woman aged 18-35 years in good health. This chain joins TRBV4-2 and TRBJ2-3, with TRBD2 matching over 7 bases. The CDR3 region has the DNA TGTGCCAGCAGCCAGGGGCCCAACGGGGGGACAGATACGCAGTATTTT. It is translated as CASSQGPNGGTDTQYF.